The subject of this entry is one T cell receptor (beta chain). The antigen is unknown. The data belong to a study of radiation and T cells in renal cell carcinoma. V trimming: 1 base; J trimming: 0 bases; junction bases outside the gene matches: 6. Germline V gene sequence: CDR1 MNHNS, CDR2 SASEGT. The CDR3 spans 18 residues. Overall study findings and caveats: In blood, top tumor clones expanded by 2 weeks, shrinking by 4.

This table comes from immunoSEQ multiplex PCR, and its TCRdb copy is limited to in-frame clones, with some not included. The data hold roughly 120,000 clones, with 80% to 85% observed a single time. Stated time point: baseline pretreatment blood. Sample treatment: 15 Gy SBRT to primary tumor, nephrectomy 4 weeks later. The patient's renal cell carcinoma had clear cell pathology. The chain combines TRBV6-1 with TRBJ2-4; 10 nucleotides agree with TRBD2. The material was blood, obtained from a patient whose treatment included radiotherapy and nephrectomy. The TCR originated in an older woman with renal cell carcinoma. For the CDR3, the DNA is TGTGCCAGCAGTGAAGGAGCGGGGGGGTTACTAGCCAAAAACATTCAGTACTTC. It encodes CASSEGAGGLLAKNIQYF.